This TCR beta chain was recorded in a study of T cell responses to AZD1222 COVID-19 vaccine (dated by TCRdb to the early 2020s). Looking at the study overall: A total of about 230 trial participants underwent TCR sequencing, of whom about 200 received two doses of AZD1222 and about 26 received two doses of the MenACWY control vaccine. Enrollment into the trials was organized by age into subgroups of 18-55, 56-69 and 70-plus years, and those subgroups contained approximately 160, 26 and 62 TCR-sequenced participants, respectively. Overall study outcomes, separate from this receptor: Participants were mostly white British, with more females than males. The authors suggested clonal diversity may have been underestimated. Conclusions about previously exposed vaccinees are limited, since just a handful of AZD1222 recipients were seropositive for SARS-CoV-2 at baseline. After two AZD1222 doses, spike-specific TCR breadth and depth were significantly higher than at day 0 and than in MenACWY recipients. The vaccine-associated CD4 TCRs covered the entire spike protein, and the dominant responses fell in regions 160-218 and 743-854. No day 14 peak-response samples were available, so repertoires were characterized only after the peak T cell response. The 56-69-year group was small, and its depth increase did not reach significance, likely because of low power. Epitopes outside the regions mutated in the B.1.351 and B.1.1.7 variants were reportedly recognized by nearly half of the unique spike-specific TCRs.

In light of the paper, this sample's time point label describes: about 28 days (+/-7) after the second vaccine dose. AZD1222 recipients given second doses at about 4 weeks or at about 12 weeks were pooled, since spike-specific TCR depth and breadth were not found to differ between the two schedules. The vaccinee samples were drawn from two UK trials, COV001 and COV002, one of which was a single-blind randomized controlled phase 2/3 trial testing AZD1222 (ChAdOx1 nCoV-19) in healthy adults. Trial participant PBMC samples were collected at day 0 and day 28 after the second dose for TCRbeta chain sequencing. Only a few counts were recorded for this clone. No cognate antigen has been identified for it. No much larger clonotype is one base removed from it; base qualities were not supplied. The CDR3 regions of human TCRbeta chains were subjected to immunosequencing. Concerning the study's data processing: TCRs in the repertoires were matched against a reference library of SARS-CoV-2-specific TCRs that had been generated with the MIRA antigen-specificity platform. Breadth meant the fraction of unique TCRs that were SARS-CoV-2-associated, whereas depth meant the fraction of total T cells that were SARS-CoV-2-associated. Each spike-specific TCR was assigned to its reactive spike region and to a CD4 or CD8 class using the MIRA data. Log10-transformed breadth and depth values were compared by one-way ANOVA with Sidak's multiple comparisons tests. The clones in this table, taken by TCRdb from immuneACCESS, are in-frame only. Not every clone is retained; where verified, under half of the shortfall comes from an unresolved V gene, and the cause of the rest is unknown. V, J and clone size derive from that table, while D and trimming were established from the DNA sequence. For this sample the table gives approximately 160,000 clones, of which around 94% were detected only once. The ten largest clones take up approximately 5.5% of the sample.

Taken from the germline V gene (reference sequence), the CDR1 and CDR2 loops are SEHNR and FQNEAQ. V and J are truncated by 1 base and 3 bases respectively, leaving an intervening sequence of 10 bases. The CDR3 starts with the cysteine, ends with the phenylalanine, and has 14 residues. Of all the DNA, just the CDR3 is kept, 42 bases in frame from base 1. This receptor chain uses TRBV7-9 and TRBJ2-7; the D segment may tentatively be TRBD1 or TRBD2, each giving 5 matched bases. The TCR comes from an adult who received the AZD1222 COVID-19 vaccine. The sample consisted of peripheral blood, taken 28 days after the second AZD1222 dose. The CDR3 region reads CASSLEGPYYEQYF. The bases read TGTGCCAGCAGCTTAGAGGGACCTTACTACGAGCAGTACTTC.